This T cell receptor beta chain was obtained from a study of cytomegalovirus exposure and HLA in healthy donors. Trimming cost V 1 base and J 10 bases, with 8 bases left between them. Germline CDR1 is LNHNV and CDR2 is YYDKDF (reference sequence). This CDR3 has 13 amino acids. Both 60 Vbeta primers and 13 Jbeta primers went into the PCR. Sequencing used immunoSEQ multiplex PCR; TCRdb keeps in-frame clones, though not all of them. The sample holds over 200,000 clones, almost 80% seen once. The chain uses TRBV15 and TRBJ1-6; the D is unclear. The source of this sequence is a male donor in good health and CMV-seronegative. Sample: PBMCs. This chain's CDR3 is CATSRGGESPLHF. DNA for the CDR3: TGTGCCACCAGCAGAGGGGGAGAATCACCCCTCCACTTT.